This TCR beta chain is drawn from a study of T cells in Graves' hyperthyroidism and ophthalmopathy. Study-level findings and limits: Most thyroid clonotypes expanded above 0.001 appeared in blood too.

This clonotype was counted at least ten times. Its specificity is not known. RNA transcripts served as the template for amplifying TCR beta CDR3 regions. Researchers ran a first-round RT-PCR on the TCR CDR3 using the HTBI primer set. Each CDR3 protein gets one entry after TCRdb re-called the multiplex PCR reads with MiXCR. This sample carries a few hundred thousand distinct CDR3 sequences, about half of them seen once, and the ten largest clones take around 20%. The CDR3 runs 18 residues. Per the germline V gene, CDR1 is SGHTA and CDR2 is FQGNSA. The ends lost 4 bases at V and 1 base at J; junction bases unmatched: 11.

The chain has TRBV7-2 and TRBJ2-7; the match to TRBD1 covers 12 bases. The sample consisted of peripheral blood or thyroid tissue (not recorded which). This clonotype originated in an adult woman with Graves' disease, either hyperthyroidism or ophthalmopathy (not recorded which). CDR3: CASSSAGTGGAGSYEQYF. CDR3 bases: TGTGCCAGCAGCTCTGCTGGGACAGGGGGCGCGGGATCCTACGAGCAGTACTTC.